Listed below are T cell receptor beta chains from one sample, sequenced in a study of OX40 agonist ivuxolimab in advanced cancers. Sequencing was performed with immunoSEQ multiplex PCR; in TCRdb, only in-frame clones are kept and a portion is missing. Among 75,000 to 90,000 clones listed, over 85% were seen once. The sequencing here drew on CD4+ or CD8+ T cells sorted from blood, taken in a trial of the OX40 agonist ivuxolimab. These receptors were taken from an adult with an advanced solid tumor such as melanoma, head and neck, liver or kidney cancer. Both conserved end residues are part of each CDR3. A D gene is named only where the DNA matches it firmly. Some rows mark clone size as missing; the rest say once, few, many or name a class of expanded clone.

D gene: .; clone size: .; J gene: TRBJ1-6; V gene: TRBV6-5; CDR3 DNA: TGTGCCAGCACCAAAGGGGTTAGGAATTCACCCCTCCACTTT; CDR3 protein: CASTKGVRNSPLHF
D gene: .; clone size: .; J gene: TRBJ1-5; V gene: TRBV21-1; CDR3 DNA: TGTGCCAGCGGGGCGGTTCAGCCCCAGCATTTT; CDR3 protein: CASGAVQPQHF
D gene: TRBD1; clone size: .; J gene: TRBJ2-2; V gene: TRBV2; CDR3 DNA: TGTGCCAGCAGTGGGCTGGGACAGGGGGCAAGCACCGGGGAGCTGTTTTTT; CDR3 protein: CASSGLGQGASTGELFF
D gene: .; clone size: .; J gene: TRBJ1-1; V gene: TRBV18; CDR3 DNA: TGTGCCAGCTCACCCGGGACACATAACACTGAAGCTTTCTTT; CDR3 protein: CASSPGTHNTEAFF
D gene: .; clone size: .; J gene: TRBJ1-2; V gene: TRBV30; CDR3 DNA: TGTGCCTGGAGTGCCCTGCAGCTAGGGGGCTACACCTTC; CDR3 protein: CAWSALQLGGYTF
D gene: .; clone size: .; J gene: TRBJ1-5; V gene: TRBV2; CDR3 DNA: TGTGCCAGCAGTGAAGATATCGGGGTCCCAGGAGGGCATTTT; CDR3 protein: CASSEDIGVPGGHF
D gene: .; clone size: .; J gene: TRBJ2-3; V gene: TRBV7-8; CDR3 DNA: TGTGCCAGCAGCTTAACGAGGGTCACAGATACGCAGTATTTT; CDR3 protein: CASSLTRVTDTQYF
D gene: TRBD2; clone size: .; J gene: TRBJ2-3; V gene: TRBV6-4; CDR3 DNA: TGTGCCAGCAGTGATGGGGCTAGCGGGAGCGATACGCAGTATTTT; CDR3 protein: CASSDGASGSDTQYF
D gene: TRBD1; clone size: .; J gene: TRBJ2-2; V gene: TRBV25-1; CDR3 DNA: TGTGCCAGCAGTGAATGGGGGACAGGGGGCTCCGGGGAGCTGTTTTTT; CDR3 protein: CASSEWGTGGSGELFF
D gene: .; clone size: .; J gene: TRBJ2-3; V gene: TRBV6-4; CDR3 DNA: TGTGCCAGCAGTGAGTCAGGGACTAGCACAGATACGCAGTATTTT; CDR3 protein: CASSESGTSTDTQYF
D gene: TRBD1; clone size: once; J gene: TRBJ1-6; V gene: TRBV5-1; CDR3 DNA: TGCGCCAGCAGCCCTGACAGGGGGCATTCCTATAATTCACCCCTCCACTTT; CDR3 protein: CASSPDRGHSYNSPLHF
D gene: .; clone size: .; J gene: TRBJ1-1; V gene: TRBV6-6; CDR3 DNA: TGTGCCAGCAGTGATAACAGGGAGAACACTGAAGCTTTCTTT; CDR3 protein: CASSDNRENTEAFF
D gene: .; clone size: .; J gene: TRBJ2-1; V gene: TRBV7-6; CDR3 DNA: TGTGCCAGCAGCTTAGGTGGGGAAATTTACAATGAGCAGTTCTTC; CDR3 protein: CASSLGGEIYNEQFF
D gene: .; clone size: .; J gene: TRBJ1-1; V gene: TRBV18; CDR3 DNA: TGTGCCAGCTCAGCCAGAACTGAAGCTTTCTTT; CDR3 protein: CASSARTEAFF
D gene: TRBD2; clone size: .; J gene: TRBJ2-1; V gene: TRBV28; CDR3 DNA: TGTGCCAGCAGGACTAGCGGATCCTACAATGAGCAGTTCTTC; CDR3 protein: CASRTSGSYNEQFF
D gene: TRBD2; clone size: .; J gene: TRBJ2-7; V gene: TRBV11-1; CDR3 DNA: TGTGCCAGCAGCCAAGGACTAGCGGGGTACGACGAGCAGTACTTC; CDR3 protein: CASSQGLAGYDEQYF
D gene: .; clone size: .; J gene: TRBJ1-2; V gene: TRBV15; CDR3 DNA: TGTGCCACCAGCAGAGAGTCTCGGAGTAACTATGGCTACACCTTC; CDR3 protein: CATSRESRSNYGYTF
D gene: .; clone size: .; J gene: TRBJ1-1; V gene: TRBV6-1; CDR3 DNA: TGTGCCAGCAGAAGGACGGACAGTTCGAACACTGAAGCTTTCTTT; CDR3 protein: CASRRTDSSNTEAFF
D gene: .; clone size: .; J gene: TRBJ2-7; V gene: TRBV6-1; CDR3 DNA: TGTGCCAGCAGTGATGAGTGGGGGAAGTCCAACTCCTACGAGCAGTACTTC; CDR3 protein: CASSDEWGKSNSYEQYF
D gene: .; clone size: .; J gene: TRBJ2-2; V gene: TRBV18; CDR3 DNA: TGTGCCAGCTCACCCTGGGACACCGGGGAGCTGTTTTTT; CDR3 protein: CASSPWDTGELFF
D gene: .; clone size: .; J gene: TRBJ1-1; V gene: TRBV10-3; CDR3 DNA: TGTGCCATCAATGGGGACCCAAACACTGAAGCTTTCTTT; CDR3 protein: CAINGDPNTEAFF
D gene: TRBD1; clone size: few; J gene: TRBJ2-7; V gene: TRBV5-1; CDR3 DNA: TGCGCCAGCAGCGGGAAACAGGGGACGTACGAGCAGTACTTC; CDR3 protein: CASSGKQGTYEQYF
D gene: .; clone size: .; J gene: TRBJ2-5; V gene: TRBV20-1; CDR3 DNA: TGCAGCCCAGACCAAGAGACCCAGTACTTC; CDR3 protein: CSPDQETQYF
D gene: .; clone size: .; J gene: TRBJ2-1; V gene: TRBV5-6; CDR3 DNA: TGTGCCAGCAGCTTCTATATCCTTGGCCACAATGAGCAGTTCTTC; CDR3 protein: CASSFYILGHNEQFF
D gene: .; clone size: .; J gene: TRBJ1-6; V gene: TRBV10-1; CDR3 DNA: TGCGCCAGCAGTGCATGGGGCTCCTATAATTCACCCCTCCACTTT; CDR3 protein: CASSAWGSYNSPLHF
D gene: .; clone size: .; J gene: TRBJ1-2; V gene: TRBV19; CDR3 DNA: TGTGCCAGTAGTGGACAGACCACCTATGGCTACACCTTC; CDR3 protein: CASSGQTTYGYTF
D gene: TRBD1; clone size: .; J gene: TRBJ2-3; V gene: TRBV6-5; CDR3 DNA: TGTGCCAGCAGTTATGGACAGGGGAGTACAGATACGCAGTATTTT; CDR3 protein: CASSYGQGSTDTQYF
D gene: .; clone size: .; J gene: TRBJ1-2; V gene: TRBV6-5; CDR3 DNA: TGTGCCAGCAGACTCGATTCTCTTTATGGCTACACCTTC; CDR3 protein: CASRLDSLYGYTF
D gene: .; clone size: .; J gene: TRBJ2-7; V gene: TRBV9; CDR3 DNA: TGTGCCAGCAGCGCTGGGCCCGGTGCCGAGCAGTACTTC; CDR3 protein: CASSAGPGAEQYF
D gene: .; clone size: .; J gene: TRBJ1-4; V gene: TRBV18; CDR3 DNA: TGTGCCAGCTCACCTTCTCACCTAAATGAAAAACTGTTTTTT; CDR3 protein: CASSPSHLNEKLFF
D gene: .; clone size: .; J gene: TRBJ2-2; V gene: TRBV6-1; CDR3 DNA: TGTGCCAGCGGGGGCCAGTTGAACACCGGGGAGCTGTTTTTT; CDR3 protein: CASGGQLNTGELFF
D gene: TRBD1; clone size: .; J gene: TRBJ2-7; V gene: TRBV6-5; CDR3 DNA: TGTGCCAGCAGTTACCACTCAGACAGGGACGAGCAGTACTTC; CDR3 protein: CASSYHSDRDEQYF
D gene: .; clone size: once; J gene: TRBJ2-1; V gene: TRBV2; CDR3 DNA: TGTGCCAGCAGGGCCAGCGGGGAGCAGTTCTTC; CDR3 protein: CASRASGEQFF
D gene: .; clone size: .; J gene: TRBJ1-2; V gene: TRBV5-6; CDR3 DNA: TGTGCCAGCATTAGAGCTCAACCCTATGGCTACACCTTC; CDR3 protein: CASIRAQPYGYTF
D gene: .; clone size: .; J gene: TRBJ1-2; V gene: TRBV5-6; CDR3 DNA: TGTGCCAGCAGTTTTGGCAGTCCTAGCTATGGCTACACCTTC; CDR3 protein: CASSFGSPSYGYTF
D gene: .; clone size: once; J gene: TRBJ2-7; V gene: TRBV21-1; CDR3 DNA: TGTGCCAGCAGCAAAGTAGGGCTAGCGGGAGGGAAAACCTACGAGCAGTACTTC; CDR3 protein: CASSKVGLAGGKTYEQYF
D gene: TRBD2; clone size: .; J gene: TRBJ2-7; V gene: TRBV11-3; CDR3 DNA: TGTGCCAGCAGCCCCGTTAGCGGGGGTATCTACGAGCAGTACTTC; CDR3 protein: CASSPVSGGIYEQYF
D gene: .; clone size: .; J gene: TRBJ2-7; V gene: TRBV18; CDR3 DNA: TGTGCCAGCTCACCACGGGGCGCAATCTCCTACGAGCAGTACTTC; CDR3 protein: CASSPRGAISYEQYF
D gene: TRBD2; clone size: .; J gene: TRBJ2-3; V gene: TRBV7-8; CDR3 DNA: TGTGCCAGCAGCTTAGGGACTAGCGGTGGCACAGATACGCAGTATTTT; CDR3 protein: CASSLGTSGGTDTQYF
D gene: .; clone size: few; J gene: TRBJ1-5; V gene: TRBV15; CDR3 DNA: TGTGCCACCAGCAGCCAATTTCAGGGAGCCCCTCAGCCCCAGCATTTT; CDR3 protein: CATSSQFQGAPQPQHF
D gene: TRBD1; clone size: .; J gene: TRBJ2-2; V gene: TRBV19; CDR3 DNA: TGTGCCAGTAGTATAGGTCCCTGGACAGGGACCACCGGGGAGCTGTTTTTT; CDR3 protein: CASSIGPWTGTTGELFF
D gene: TRBD2; clone size: .; J gene: TRBJ2-4; V gene: TRBV11-2; CDR3 DNA: TGTGCCAGCAGCCCCGGAGGCGGGAGGGCCAAAAACATTCAGTACTTC; CDR3 protein: CASSPGGGRAKNIQYF
D gene: .; clone size: .; J gene: TRBJ2-2; V gene: TRBV11-2; CDR3 DNA: TGTGCCAGCAGCACTCGAACCGGGGAGCTGTTTTTT; CDR3 protein: CASSTRTGELFF
D gene: .; clone size: .; J gene: TRBJ2-5; V gene: TRBV5-8; CDR3 DNA: TGTGCCAGCAGCTTTGCAGGGCGCCCGTACCAAGAGACCCAGTACTTC; CDR3 protein: CASSFAGRPYQETQYF
D gene: .; clone size: .; J gene: TRBJ2-1; V gene: TRBV5-6; CDR3 DNA: TGTGCCAGCAGCTTGGAATTAGCGGAGCAGTTCTTC; CDR3 protein: CASSLELAEQFF
D gene: TRBD1; clone size: .; J gene: TRBJ1-2; V gene: TRBV25-1; CDR3 DNA: TGTGCCAGCAGCGGACAGGATTACTATGGCTACACCTTC; CDR3 protein: CASSGQDYYGYTF
D gene: TRBD1; clone size: .; J gene: TRBJ2-7; V gene: TRBV6-6; CDR3 DNA: TGTGCCAGCACCACGACCACAGGGGGGATCTACGAGCAGTACTTC; CDR3 protein: CASTTTTGGIYEQYF
D gene: TRBD1; clone size: .; J gene: TRBJ2-2; V gene: TRBV6-1; CDR3 DNA: TGTGCCAGCCGGACAGGGGGCGCGAACACCGGGGAGCTGTTTTTT; CDR3 protein: CASRTGGANTGELFF
D gene: .; clone size: .; J gene: TRBJ2-6; V gene: TRBV9; CDR3 DNA: TGTGCCAGCAGCGTAGGTCTAGGCCAGGAATACTCTGGGGCCAACGTCCTGACTTTC; CDR3 protein: CASSVGLGQEYSGANVLTF
D gene: .; clone size: .; J gene: TRBJ2-3; V gene: TRBV5-6; CDR3 DNA: TGTGCCAGCAGCTTGGATGGGCCGAGCACAGATACGCAGTATTTT; CDR3 protein: CASSLDGPSTDTQYF
D gene: .; clone size: few; J gene: TRBJ2-1; V gene: TRBV5-4; CDR3 DNA: TGTGCCAGCAGCTTGGTTAGTGACAGCAGCTCCTACAATGAGCAGTTCTTC; CDR3 protein: CASSLVSDSSSYNEQFF
D gene: TRBD1; clone size: .; J gene: TRBJ2-7; V gene: TRBV18; CDR3 DNA: TGTGCCAGCTCCCCCGGGACAGCCGTATCCGAGCAGTACTTC; CDR3 protein: CASSPGTAVSEQYF
D gene: .; clone size: .; J gene: TRBJ2-4; V gene: TRBV18; CDR3 DNA: TGTGCCAGCTCACCACTTGCGGGGGCCCAAAGAAACATTCAGTACTTC; CDR3 protein: CASSPLAGAQRNIQYF